Listed here are 5 T cell receptor beta chains from one sample, sequenced in a study of CD8 T cells in ankylosing spondylitis. Study results and caveats: Blood of patients with ankylosing spondylitis appeared to be characterized by a TCR beta motif of several highly homologous variants.

Their specific antigens are unknown. TCRdb independently ran MiXCR on the 5' RACE reads; one entry per CDR3 protein. The table includes 250,000 to 350,000 distinct CDR3 sequences, 8% detected once. Input material: blood, either unsorted or a sorted T cell fraction (not recorded which). Source of these receptors: a male donor with ankylosing spondylitis.

This clonotype was counted a few times. The V and J genes are TRBV19 and TRBJ1-5, with 9 bases matching TRBD1. V lost 5 bases, J lost 0 bases, and 14 bases stayed unmatched. Germline V gives CDR1 LNHDA, CDR2 SQIVND (reference sequence). The CDR3 sequence is 19 residues long. The CDR3 DNA reads TGTGCCAGTAGTGCAATCCGGGACAGGGTAACCTTTAGCAATCAGCCCCAGCATTTT. Its protein is CASSAIRDRVTFSNQPQHF. The variable domain in full, with the rest retrieved from reference TRBV19 and TRBJ1-5, is DGGITQSPKYLFRKEGQNVTLSCEQNLNHDAMYWYRQDPGQGLRLIYYSQIVNDFQKGDIAEGYSVSREKKESFPLTVTSAQKNPTAFYLCASSAIRDRVTFSNQPQHFGDGTRLSIL.

The chain employs TRBV18 and TRBJ1-1; D gene unclear. CDR1 and CDR2 (germline): KGHSH, LQKENI. The CDR3 contains 13 residues. The V and J ends lost 3 bases and 4 bases respectively, with 9 bases between them. CDR3 in amino acids: CASSPDRGTEAFF. In DNA form, the CDR3 reads TGTGCCAGCTCACCGGACCGCGGCACTGAAGCTTTCTTT.

V gene TRBV20-1 combines with J gene TRBJ2-7; 12 nucleotides line up with TRBD2. CDR1 is DFQATT, CDR2 SNEGSKA, per germline (reference sequence). The CDR3 spans 14 residues. J gave up 2 bases and V 1 base, and 0 bases lay outside the gene matches. DNA of the CDR3: TGCAGTGCTAGAGGACTAGCGGGAGCCTACGAGCAGTACTTC. Its translation is CSARGLAGAYEQYF.

Ten or more counts support this clonotype. The gene calls are TRBV7-9 and TRBJ2-2; D may match TRBD1 or TRBD2 (6 bases each). Trimming removed 5 bases from V and 4 bases from J, with 11 bases in between. This CDR3 is 14 amino acids long. Germline CDR1 reads SEHNR; CDR2 reads FQNEAQ (reference sequence). In DNA, the CDR3 is TGTGCCAGCAGCCCGTCGGGGGCCACCGGGGAGCTGTTTTTT. Its protein is CASSPSGATGELFF.

CDR3 DNA sequence: TGCAGTGCTAGACCAGATGGGGGGGACTTCTCCTACGAGCAGTACTTC. It yields the protein CSARPDGGDFSYEQYF. V usage is TRBV20-1 and J usage is TRBJ2-7, with 7 bases matching TRBD2. V was pared by 2 bases and J by 0 bases, with 10 bases of the junction left unmatched. This CDR3 is built from 16 residues. Germline CDR1 and CDR2: DFQATT and SNEGSKA (reference sequence).